This T cell receptor beta chain appears in the sequencing data of a study of cytomegalovirus exposure and HLA in healthy donors. Study-level background: The 130 or so validation repertoires, a later analysis reported, used the same platform as the approximately 730 repertoires from the first cohort. Points from the study as a whole: Cytomegalovirus-associated status was assigned to 150 to 200 TCR beta chains. The tendency of first-cohort TCR clusters to co-occur in the 120 validation repertoires was the finding of a later analysis.

A remark on this clone: Its antigen is still unknown.

The CDR3 is 12 amino acids. CDR1 is MGHRA and CDR2 is YSYEKL in the germline V gene. The V end lost 4 bases, the J end lost 1 base, and 2 bases lay between the germline ends. The assay was immunoSEQ multiplex PCR, and TCRdb's table has in-frame clones only and misses some. Altogether 90,000 to 150,000 clones are present, roughly nine tenths being singletons, with the ten largest covering 4.4%. The chain uses TRBV4-1 and TRBJ1-3; unclear D gene. Sequenced input: PBMCs. The receptor comes from a man aged 18 to 29 in good health and CMV-seropositive. The CDR3 sequence is CASSPSGNTIYF. The CDR3 bases are TGCGCCAGCAGCCCATCTGGAAACACCATATATTTT.